These 14 T cell receptor beta chains were all obtained from the same sample, sequenced in a study of regulatory T cells in long-lasting Graves disease. Regarding time point: newly diagnosed GD, antithyroid drugs for less than 3 months. PBMC RNA was the source of the TCR library. Construction of TCR beta libraries relied on iRepertoire HTBI primers and on Arm-PCR targeting CDR3 regions. TCRdb recomputed calls from the multiplex PCR reads with MiXCR, one row per CDR3 protein. The sample yields about 430,000 distinct CDR3 sequences, approximately 15% seen once. The same sample was also used in a study of T cells in Graves' hyperthyroidism and ophthalmopathy.

The sequences come from peripheral blood mononuclear cells (PBMCs), collected at new diagnosis, from a patient treated with antithyroid drugs. All receptors derive from a woman aged 40 to 50 with Graves disease.

This rearrangement joins TRBV6-1 to TRBJ2-1; TRBD1 matches 9 bases. The CDR3 totals 15 residues. J gave up 4 bases and V 6 bases, and 7 bases lay outside the gene matches. Germline CDR1 reads MNHNS; CDR2 reads SASEGT. The DNA for the CDR3 is TGTGCCAGCAGCCCTGGGACAGGGCAATACAATGAGCAGTTCTTC. Its translation: CASSPGTGQYNEQFF.

In its sample, this clonotype was seen a few times. The genes are TRBV29-1 and TRBJ2-3; 7 bases align to TRBD1. V lost 6 bases to trimming and J lost 4 bases; unmatched junction nucleotides: 4. The CDR3 has 12 amino acids. The germline V gene has CDR1 SQVTM and CDR2 ANQGSEA. The CDR3 reads CSVIQGSDTQYF. The CDR3 DNA reads TGCAGCGTAATACAGGGGTCAGATACGCAGTATTTT.

This clonotype was counted only a few times. V is TRBV9 and J is TRBJ2-5, with 8 bases aligning to TRBD2. The ends lost 2 bases at V and 5 bases at J; junction bases unmatched: 5. In germline, CDR1 is SGDLS, CDR2 YYNGEE. This CDR3 comprises 14 residues. CDR3 coding DNA: TGTGCCAGCAGCGTCGGGGGGGCTAGCGAGACCCAGTACTTC. Translated: CASSVGGASETQYF.

Of note for this clonotype: A much more abundant neighbour one base away suggests this may be a read error. The V and J genes are TRBV7-3 and TRBJ2-1, with TRBD2 matching 8 bases. CDR1 SGHTA and CDR2 FQGTGA come from the germline V gene. J gave up 6 bases and V 6 bases, and 7 bases lay outside the gene matches. The CDR3 is made up of 14 amino acids. The CDR3 loop is CASRHSGISNEQFF. CDR3 sequence (DNA): TGTGCCAGCAGACATAGCGGGATAAGCAATGAGCAGTTCTTC.

This clonotype came up many times. DNA of the CDR3: TGTGCCAGCAGTCTACAGGGAGTAGGCTACACCTTC. The encoded protein is CASSLQGVGYTF. J is TRBJ1-2 and V is TRBV2; a weak D match, TRBD1 (6 bases). The CDR3 is 12 residues long. The V gene's germline CDR1 is SNHLY and CDR2 FYNNEI. With 5 bases removed from V and 8 bases from J, the gap between germline ends came to 12 bases.

This clonotype was found many times. The chain links TRBV30 to TRBJ2-1; D is possibly TRBD2 (5 bases). The CDR3 has 15 amino acids. Trimming took 0 bases from V and 3 from J, leaving 12 bases between them. From germline, CDR1 is GTSNPN and CDR2 SVGIG (reference sequence). CDR3 in amino acids: CAWSVHEGVYNEQFF. DNA for the CDR3: TGTGCCTGGAGTGTACATGAGGGAGTCTACAATGAGCAGTTCTTC.

This clonotype was observed at least ten times. The V gene is TRBV4-1, the J gene TRBJ2-7; D might be TRBD1 (6 bases). CDR3 length: 13 residues. From germline, CDR1 is MGHRA and CDR2 YSYEKL. The V end lost 1 base, the J end lost 4 bases, and 8 bases lay between the germline ends. The CDR3 DNA follows: TGCGCCAGCAGCCAAGGACAGGCGTACGAGCAGTACTTC. Its translation is CASSQGQAYEQYF.

The V gene is TRBV7-2, the J gene TRBJ2-2; possible D gene TRBD1, 6 bases. Per the germline V gene, CDR1 is SGHTA and CDR2 is FQGNSA. The CDR3 has 14 residues. Trimming stripped 0 bases from V and 9 bases from J, with 11 bases between. The CDR3, as DNA: TGTGCCAGCAGCTTAGCTCAGGGGCTCAGGGAGCTGTTTTTT. This sequence encodes CASSLAQGLRELFF.

This clonotype was detected a few times. This chain uses TRBV7-3 with TRBJ2-7; D gene unclear. Germline V gives CDR1 SGHTA, CDR2 FQGTGA. Trimming took 4 bases from V and 4 from J, leaving 17 bases between them. The CDR3 loop spans 15 amino acids. The CDR3 here is CASSSYPGSGYEQYF. In DNA form, the CDR3 reads TGTGCCAGCAGCTCGTACCCCGGGTCGGGTTACGAGCAGTACTTC.

Worth noting for this clonotype: This sequence may be a read error, since a much larger clone differs from it by one base. The chain has TRBV6-1 and TRBJ1-2; 8 bases are a match to TRBD1. This CDR3 contains 13 residues. CDR1 MNHNS and CDR2 SASEGT come from the germline V gene. DNA for the CDR3: TGTGCCAGCAGTAGGAGCGGGACAGGTGGCTACGCCTTC. Residues: CASSRSGTGGYAF.

This clonotype was counted ten times or more. The chain couples TRBV27 to TRBJ1-1; D is ambiguous. The CDR3 sequence is 13 residues long. Germline V gene lookup returns CDR1 MNHEY and CDR2 SMNVEV (reference sequence). Trimming left V 7 bases short and J 2 bases short, with 11 bases between. The DNA for the CDR3 is TGTGCCAGCAAACCAGGCCTAAACACTGAAGCTTTCTTT. This translates into CASKPGLNTEAFF.

Many counts were recorded for this clonotype. The J gene is TRBJ2-2, the V gene TRBV2; TRBD2 might be the D (6 bases). CDR3 length equals 14 residues. CDR1 SNHLY and CDR2 FYNNEI come from the germline V gene. Between the trimmed V and J ends, which lost 1 base and 7 bases, there was a span of 10 bases. Written as DNA, the CDR3 is TGTGCCAGCAGTGAAGAGTTAGCGGTCGGGGAGCTGTTTTTT. Translation: CASSEELAVGELFF.

This clonotype was observed many times. The chain joins TRBV12-5 to TRBJ2-1; 10 positions agree with TRBD2. Germline trimming cut 1 base from V and 0 bases from J; bases unmatched to any gene: 6. The CDR3 consists of 18 residues. CDR1 is LGHNT, CDR2 FRNRAP, per germline. The CDR3 DNA reads TGTGCTAGTGGTTTGGGGGGACTAGCGATTAGCTCCTACAATGAGCAGTTCTTC. Protein: CASGLGGLAISSYNEQFF.

At least ten counts were recorded for this clonotype. The chain recombines TRBV18 with TRBJ1-5; no firm D call. CDR1 is KGHSH and CDR2 is LQKENI in the germline V gene. This CDR3 region has 13 residues. The V end was cut by 3 bases, the J end by 5 bases, with 8 bases between. The CDR3 bases are TGTGCCAGCTCACCCTCTGAGGATCAGCCCCAGCATTTT. Amino acid sequence: CASSPSEDQPQHF.